What follows are 4 T cell receptor beta chains derived from one specimen sequenced in a study of blood T cell repertoires in COVID-19 (dated by TCRdb to 2019 to 2021). Library construction relied on the immunoSEQ multiplex PCR assay. TCRdb re-hosts the immuneACCESS table, in-frame sequences only. Its copies lack some clones; in the studies checked, an unresolved V gene accounts for under half of them, and the cause for the rest is not known. Present in this sample are just over 200,000 clones, 80% of which were seen just once. 4.5% to 7% of the sample is held by the ten biggest clonotypes. Sequenced sample: peripheral blood. These TCRs come from a woman aged 65 to 85 with acute or convalescent COVID-19.

This clone was seen once. The genes are TRBV18 and TRBJ2-7, with a tentative D call TRBD1 (6 bases). Germline V CDR1 and CDR2: KGHSH, LQKENI. Trimming took 3 bases from V and 1 from J, leaving 10 bases between them. This CDR3 comprises 14 residues. CDR3 amino acids: CASSPRDISYEQYF. The CDR3, as DNA: TGTGCCAGCTCACCTCGGGACATTTCCTACGAGCAGTACTTC.

This clone was seen a few times. The chain joins TRBV28 to TRBJ2-7, with D possibly TRBD1 on 5 matching bases. Germline loops: CDR1 MDHEN, CDR2 SYDVKM. V shed 3 bases and J shed 2 bases, with 14 bases lying between them. CDR3 length: 15 residues. The CDR3 coding sequence is TGTGCCAGCAGTTTTGGCAGGGTATCAACCTACGAGCAGTACTTC. Protein sequence: CASSFGRVSTYEQYF.

The chain joins TRBV19 to TRBJ1-6, with TRBD1 as a possible D gene (5 bases). The germline V and J ends were trimmed by 5 bases and 6 bases, with 17 bases remaining between them. This CDR3 has 16 residues. Germline CDR1 and CDR2: LNHDA and SQIVND (reference sequence). The CDR3 protein is CASSPAGQGTNSPLHF. Written as DNA, the CDR3 is TGTGCCAGTAGTCCCGCGGGGCAGGGTACTAATTCACCCCTCCACTTT.

This clone was detected once. The V call is TRBV30, the J call TRBJ1-6; D call uncertain. The V gene's germline CDR1 is GTSNPN and CDR2 SVGIG (reference sequence). V was cut by 0 bases and J by 9 bases, with 18 bases left in between. The CDR3 contains 16 residues. The CDR3 DNA follows: TGTGCCTGGAGTGTACTTCGGGTAGGAAGAGGTTCACCCCTCCACTTT. It codes for CAWSVLRVGRGSPLHF.